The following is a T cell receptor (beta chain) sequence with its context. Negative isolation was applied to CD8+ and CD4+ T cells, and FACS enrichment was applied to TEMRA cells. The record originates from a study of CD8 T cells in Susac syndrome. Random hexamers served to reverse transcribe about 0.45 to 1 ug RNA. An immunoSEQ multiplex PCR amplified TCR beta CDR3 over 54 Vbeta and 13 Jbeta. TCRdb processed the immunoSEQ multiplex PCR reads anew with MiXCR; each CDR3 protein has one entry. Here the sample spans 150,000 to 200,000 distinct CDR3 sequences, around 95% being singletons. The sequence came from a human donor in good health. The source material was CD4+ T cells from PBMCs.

The chain's CDR3 is CASSQGQGARTEAFF. CDR3 sequence (DNA): TGTGCCAGCAGTCAGGGACAGGGGGCGAGGACTGAAGCTTTCTTT. The chain couples TRBV6-6 to TRBJ1-1, with TRBD1 matching 12 bases. Per the germline V gene, CDR1 is MNHNY and CDR2 is SVGAGI (reference sequence). CDR3 length: 15 amino acids. After removal of 5 bases from V and 5 bases from J, the junction contained 6 bases not matched to a gene.